These 20 T cell receptor beta chains originate from one sample sequenced in a study of T-cell reconstitution after alpha-beta-depleted transplantation in children. A library of TCRbeta sequences, prepared with unique molecular identifiers, was generated. One entry per CDR3 protein results from TCRdb running MiXCR on the PCR reads. The sample has some 550,000 distinct CDR3 sequences, more than 20% seen once. The sample was PBMCs, mostly from graft donor cells, taken 360 days after TCRalphabeta/CD19-depleted stem cell transplant. The source is a boy in the first two years of life who had a stem cell transplant for acute myeloid leukemia, so the T cells may come from the graft donor.

The chain has TRBV12-3 or TRBV12-4 and TRBJ2-3; no clear D gene. Trimming took off 3 bases at V and 1 base at J, with 11 bases between the two ends. This CDR3 has 15 amino acids. Here the CDR3 DNA reads TGTGCCAGCAGTTTGATGGGTGTCGGCACAGATACGCAGTATTTT. Protein: CASSLMGVGTDTQYF.

The rearrangement uses TRBV10-3 and TRBJ2-3, with D maybe TRBD1 (6 bases). The CDR3 sequence is 13 residues long. Between the trimmed V and J ends, which lost 6 bases and 4 bases, there was a span of 11 bases. The germline V gene encodes CDR1 ENHRY and CDR2 SYGVKD. CDR3 sequence (DNA): TGTGCCATCAGCACAGGGCCCCCAGATACGCAGTATTTT. Amino acids: CAISTGPPDTQYF.

V is TRBV4-3 and J is TRBJ2-3; 8 nucleotides line up with TRBD1. From germline, CDR1 is LGHNA and CDR2 YSLEER. The V gene end was trimmed by 4 bases and the J gene end by 4 bases; junction bases not matched to a gene: 19. The CDR3 consists of 19 residues. The CDR3 DNA sequence: TGCGCCAGCAGCCGCACAGGGTACGGGACAGGTCATCGAGCAGATACGCAGTATTTT. Its protein is CASSRTGYGTGHRADTQYF.

This clonotype has ten or more counts. J is TRBJ1-5 and V is TRBV20-1; D is possibly TRBD1 (5 bases). Trimming pared 6 bases from V and 11 bases from J, leaving 17 bases between. The germline gives CDR1 DFQATT, CDR2 SNEGSKA (reference sequence). CDR3 length: 12 amino acids. The CDR3 DNA is TGCAGTGCGACGACAGCCCGGGTGGCCCAGCATTTT. Protein: CSATTARVAQHF.

A word on this clonotype: A read error may explain this, as a much larger clone is one base away. The J gene is TRBJ2-7, the V gene TRBV30; the D call may be TRBD1 or TRBD2 (5 bases each). This CDR3 region has 14 residues. The germline V gene encodes CDR1 GTSNPN and CDR2 SVGIG (reference sequence). The CDR3 protein is CPWTAGTVGGEQYF. The DNA for the CDR3 is TGTCCCTGGACCGCCGGGACCGTCGGAGGAGAGCAGTACTTC.

J is TRBJ2-3 and V is TRBV7-3, with D unresolved. The CDR3 totals 15 residues. Germline values: CDR1 SGHTA, CDR2 FQGTGA. V was pared by 1 base and J by 3 bases, with 11 bases between. This CDR3 reads CASSLSRVATDTQYF. The DNA of the CDR3 is TGTGCCAGCAGCTTAAGTAGAGTGGCAACAGATACGCAGTATTTT.

V gene TRBV20-1 combines with J gene TRBJ2-5; 8 bases are shared with TRBD1. CDR1 and CDR2 (germline): DFQATT, SNEGSKA (reference sequence). This CDR3 spans 13 amino acids. Trimming took 3 bases from V and 8 from J; bases not matched to a gene: 8. The CDR3 loop is CSARARGQGTQYF. DNA of the CDR3: TGCAGTGCTAGGGCCCGAGGACAGGGCACCCAGTACTTC.

On this clonotype: Lacking the conserved final phenylalanine or tryptophan, this CDR3 likely reflects a read error. The chain links TRBV28 to TRBJ2-1, with D uncertain. This CDR3 is built from 14 residues. Germline CDR1 and CDR2: MDHEN and SYDVKM. The ends were cut back, 7 bases at V and 10 bases at J, with 20 bases in the middle. In DNA form, the CDR3 reads TGTGCCAGCACCCTACCTAGGTTTCCTGGAGAGCAGTTCATC. Residues: CASTLPRFPGEQFI.

The chain links TRBV24-1 to TRBJ2-1; D not resolved. Looked up from germline, CDR1 is KGHDR and CDR2 is SFDVKD. Trimming took 8 bases from V and 10 from J, leaving 11 bases between them. This CDR3 region has 11 residues. The DNA for the CDR3 is TGTGCCACCAATAGGTTGGAAGAGCAGTTCTTC. It specifies CATNRLEEQFF.

The rearrangement joins TRBV21-1 to TRBJ1-5; the table calls TRBD1, which could not be checked here. TRBV21-1 is given as a pseudogene. There are 15 residues in the CDR3. CDR3 loop: CASRGPRVGDQPQHF. The CDR3 nucleotides are TGTGCCAGCAGGGGACCAAGGGTCGGGGATCAGCCCCAGCATTTT.

This sequence joins TRBV7-2 and TRBJ2-2, with D possibly being TRBD2 (6 bases). Germline V gene lookup returns CDR1 SGHTA and CDR2 FQGNSA. V was trimmed by 1 base and J by 6 bases, leaving 12 bases between them. This CDR3 region has 15 residues. As DNA, the CDR3 is TGTGCCAGCAGCTTAGAAGAGGGACTGGCCGGGGAGCTGTTTTTT. Translation: CASSLEEGLAGELFF.

The sample holds many counts of this clonotype. The chain uses TRBV29-1 and TRBJ1-1, with a weak D call TRBD1 (6 bases). In germline, CDR1 is SQVTM, CDR2 ANQGSEA. The CDR3 has 14 amino acids. Trimming removed 1 base at V and 1 base at J, with 10 bases between. The CDR3 DNA follows: TGCAGCGTTGAAGCGCCAGGGGCGAACACTGAAGCTTTCTTT. This encodes CSVEAPGANTEAFF.

This clonotype has only a few counts. The chain has TRBV12-5 and TRBJ2-3, with D hard to call. In germline, CDR1 is LGHNT, CDR2 FRNRAP. This CDR3 comprises 13 residues. V was pared by 4 bases and J by 7 bases, with 12 bases between. CDR3 sequence reads: CASGSPYTNTQYF. The CDR3 DNA reads TGTGCTAGTGGTTCCCCCTACACGAATACGCAGTATTTT. Filled out from reference TRBV12-5 and TRBJ2-3, the complete variable domain reads DARVTQTPRHKVTEMGQEVTMRCQPILGHNTVFWYRQTMMQGLELLAYFRNRAPLDDSGMPKDRFSAEMPDATLATLKIQPSEPRDSAVYFCASGSPYTNTQYFGPGTRLTVL.

The chain couples TRBV12-3 or TRBV12-4 to TRBJ2-5; 8 bases line up with TRBD2. The CDR3 loop spans 16 amino acids. Trimming cost V 6 bases and J 0 bases; bases outside gene matches: 9. The DNA of the CDR3 is TGTGCCAGCAGACTCAGTAGCGGGGTCCACCAAGAGACCCAGTACTTC. As protein: CASRLSSGVHQETQYF.

The rearrangement joins TRBV6-5 to TRBJ2-1; D is possibly TRBD2 (5 bases). CDR3 length: 14 residues. Trimming removed 0 bases at V and 8 bases at J, with 11 bases between. Per the germline V gene, CDR1 is MNHEY and CDR2 is SVGAGI. The CDR3 sequence is CASSYSARAHEQFF. DNA for the CDR3: TGTGCCAGCAGTTACTCGGCGCGGGCGCATGAGCAGTTCTTC.

This clonotype was seen many times. CDR3 region: CSVERGETQYF. CDR3 bases: TGCAGCGTTGAAAGGGGGGAGACCCAGTACTTC. The chain uses TRBV29-1 and TRBJ2-5; possible D gene TRBD1, 6 bases. Germline V CDR1 and CDR2: SQVTM, ANQGSEA. The CDR3 consists of 11 residues. Trimming cost V 2 bases and J 5 bases, with 6 bases left between them.

This clonotype was detected ten times or more. The chain recombines TRBV12-3 or TRBV12-4 with TRBJ2-3, with 10 bases matching TRBD1. This CDR3 has 14 residues. V was pared by 3 bases and J by 9 bases, with 6 bases of the junction left unmatched. The CDR3 reads CASSFGQGVGTQYF. The CDR3 DNA is TGTGCCAGCAGTTTCGGACAGGGGGTAGGGACGCAGTATTTT.

A single count supports this clonotype. This chain joins TRBV29-1 and TRBJ2-1; possible D gene TRBD1, 6 bases. V was clipped by 5 bases and J by 7 bases, with 15 bases between them. Germline V CDR1 and CDR2: SQVTM, ANQGSEA. The CDR3 has 13 amino acids. CDR3: CSVPTDRSNEQFF. As DNA, the CDR3 is TGCAGCGTTCCTACCGACAGGAGTAATGAGCAGTTCTTC.

This clonotype was seen at least ten times. The chain couples TRBV5-1 to TRBJ2-4; 9 bases fit TRBD2. The CDR3 totals 14 residues. Per the germline V gene, CDR1 is SGHRS and CDR2 is YFSETQ. Trimming removed 4 bases from V and 8 bases from J; junction bases left unmatched: 7. The CDR3 region is CASSPRGGADIQYF. CDR3 DNA sequence: TGCGCCAGCAGCCCCCGCGGGGGGGCCGACATTCAGTACTTC.

This clonotype showed up just a few times. The chain combines TRBV7-2 with TRBJ2-7; TRBD1 is a possible D gene (6 bases). The V and J ends lost 4 bases and 3 bases respectively, with 10 bases between them. This CDR3 contains 13 residues. Germline V gene sequence: CDR1 SGHTA, CDR2 FQGNSA. The CDR3 DNA follows: TGTGCCAGCAGCTACTCGGACAGCTACGAGCAGTACGTC. As protein: CASSYSDSYEQYV.